Detailed here is one TCR beta chain. Its antigen is still unknown. A library made for alpha chains picked up this beta chain off target, so its size means little. Individual TCR cDNA molecules each bore their own unique molecular identifier. Via MiXCR, TCRdb re-called the 5' RACE reads, giving one row per CDR3 protein. The sample yields several hundred distinct CDR3 sequences, 30% to 40% seen once. Indicated time point: sample taken at primary tumor resection. The data were taken from a study of spatial heterogeneity in lung cancer. Findings of the study overall: The study found that expanded intratumoral alpha and beta TCR counts tracked tumor mutation counts.

With 6 bases removed from V and 0 bases from J, the gap between germline ends came to 7 bases. The CDR3 totals 13 residues. Germline-derived CDR1 and CDR2 are ENHRY and SYGVKD. The sequence came from a male donor with early-stage non-small cell lung cancer. This chain joins TRBV10-3 and TRBJ2-3; D call uncertain. The source material was lung tumor tissue, sampled at surgery. The CDR3 is CAIRATSTDTQYF. The CDR3, as DNA: TGTGCCATCAGGGCCACGAGCACAGATACGCAGTATTTT.